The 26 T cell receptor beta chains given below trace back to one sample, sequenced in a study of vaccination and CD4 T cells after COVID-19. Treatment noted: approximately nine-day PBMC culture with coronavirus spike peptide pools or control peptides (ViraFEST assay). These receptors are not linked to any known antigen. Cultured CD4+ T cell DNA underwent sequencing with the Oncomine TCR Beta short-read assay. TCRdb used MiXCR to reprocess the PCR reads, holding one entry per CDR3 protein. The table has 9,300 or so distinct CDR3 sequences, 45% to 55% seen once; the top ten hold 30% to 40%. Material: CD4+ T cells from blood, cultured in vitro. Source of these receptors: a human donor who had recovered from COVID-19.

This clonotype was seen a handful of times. CDR3 loop: CASRTDSNQPQHF. The CDR3 coding sequence is TGTGCCAGCAGGACGGATAGCAATCAGCCCCAGCATTTT. This chain joins TRBV6-2 or TRBV6-3 and TRBJ1-5; the D is unclear. CDR1 and CDR2 from the germline V gene are MNHEY and SVGEGT. CDR3 length: 13 residues. V was trimmed by 6 bases and J by 0 bases, leaving 6 bases between them.

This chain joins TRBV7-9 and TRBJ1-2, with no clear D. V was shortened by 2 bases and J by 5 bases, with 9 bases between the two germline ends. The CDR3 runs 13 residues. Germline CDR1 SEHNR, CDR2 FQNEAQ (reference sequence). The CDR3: CASSLRPSYGYTF. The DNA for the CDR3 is TGTGCCAGCAGCTTACGGCCTTCATATGGCTACACCTTC.

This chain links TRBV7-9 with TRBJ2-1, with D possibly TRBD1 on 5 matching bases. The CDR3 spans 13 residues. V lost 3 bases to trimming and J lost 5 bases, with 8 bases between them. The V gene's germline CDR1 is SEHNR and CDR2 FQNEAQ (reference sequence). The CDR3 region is CASSFGQDNEQFF. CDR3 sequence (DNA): TGTGCCAGCAGCTTCGGACAAGACAATGAGCAGTTCTTC.

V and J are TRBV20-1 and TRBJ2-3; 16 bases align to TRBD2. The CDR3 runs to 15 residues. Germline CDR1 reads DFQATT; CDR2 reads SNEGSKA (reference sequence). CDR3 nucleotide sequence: TGCAGCGGGACTAGCGGGGGGGCGGGCACAGATACGCAGTATTTT. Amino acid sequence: CSGTSGGAGTDTQYF.

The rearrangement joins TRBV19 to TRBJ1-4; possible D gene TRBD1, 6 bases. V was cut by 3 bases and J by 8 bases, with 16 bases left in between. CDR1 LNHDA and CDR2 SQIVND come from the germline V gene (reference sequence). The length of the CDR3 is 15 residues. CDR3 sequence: CASSIKGGSEEKLFF. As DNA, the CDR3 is TGTGCCAGTAGTATTAAGGGGGGCTCTGAGGAAAAACTGTTTTTT.

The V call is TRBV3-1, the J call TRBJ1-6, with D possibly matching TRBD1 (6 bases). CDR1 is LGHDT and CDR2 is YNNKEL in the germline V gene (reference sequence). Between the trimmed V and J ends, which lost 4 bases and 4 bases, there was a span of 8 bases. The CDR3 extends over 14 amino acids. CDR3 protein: CASSPDSYNSPLHF. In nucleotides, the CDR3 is TGTGCCAGCAGCCCGGACAGTTATAATTCACCCCTCCACTTT.

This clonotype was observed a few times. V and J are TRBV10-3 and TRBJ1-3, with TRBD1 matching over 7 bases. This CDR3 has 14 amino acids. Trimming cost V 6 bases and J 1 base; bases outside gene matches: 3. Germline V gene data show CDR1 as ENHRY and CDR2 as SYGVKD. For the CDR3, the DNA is TGTGCCATCAGAGAGGGACAGTCTGGAAACACCATATATTTT. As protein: CAIREGQSGNTIYF.

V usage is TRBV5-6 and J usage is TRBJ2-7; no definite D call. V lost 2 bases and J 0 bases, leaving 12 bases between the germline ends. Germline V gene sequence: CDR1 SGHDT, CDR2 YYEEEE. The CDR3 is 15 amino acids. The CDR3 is CASSLEVTNSYEQYF. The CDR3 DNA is TGTGCCAGCAGCTTAGAAGTTACTAACTCCTACGAGCAGTACTTC.

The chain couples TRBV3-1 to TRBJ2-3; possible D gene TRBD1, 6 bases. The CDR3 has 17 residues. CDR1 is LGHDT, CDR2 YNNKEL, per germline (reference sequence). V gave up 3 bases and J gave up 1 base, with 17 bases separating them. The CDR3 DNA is TGTGCCAGCAGCCATCTCAGGGGAATCGGTGGCACAGATACGCAGTATTTT. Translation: CASSHLRGIGGTDTQYF.

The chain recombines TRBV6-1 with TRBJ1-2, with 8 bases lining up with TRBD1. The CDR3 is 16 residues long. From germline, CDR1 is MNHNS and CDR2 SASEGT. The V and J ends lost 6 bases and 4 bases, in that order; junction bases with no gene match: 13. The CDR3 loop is CASSHADRGLGYGYTF. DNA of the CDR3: TGTGCCAGCAGCCACGCCGACAGGGGCCTAGGCTATGGCTACACCTTC.

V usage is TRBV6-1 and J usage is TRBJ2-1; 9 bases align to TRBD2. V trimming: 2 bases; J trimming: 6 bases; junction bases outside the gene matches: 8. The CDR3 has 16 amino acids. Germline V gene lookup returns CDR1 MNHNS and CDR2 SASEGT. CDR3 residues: CASSEKRGGGVNEQFF. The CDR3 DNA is TGTGCCAGCAGTGAAAAGCGTGGCGGGGGGGTCAATGAGCAGTTCTTC.

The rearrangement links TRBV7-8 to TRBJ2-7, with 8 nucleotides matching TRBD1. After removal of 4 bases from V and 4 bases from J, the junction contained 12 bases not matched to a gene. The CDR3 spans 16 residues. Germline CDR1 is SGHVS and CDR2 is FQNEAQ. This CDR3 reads CASSSSGGQALYEQYF. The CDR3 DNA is TGTGCCAGCAGCTCGAGTGGGGGACAGGCCCTTTACGAGCAGTACTTC.

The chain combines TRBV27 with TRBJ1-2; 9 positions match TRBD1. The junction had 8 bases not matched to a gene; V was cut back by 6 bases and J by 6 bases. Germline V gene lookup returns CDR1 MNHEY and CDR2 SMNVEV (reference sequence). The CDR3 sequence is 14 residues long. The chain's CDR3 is CASRRPGTGHGYTF. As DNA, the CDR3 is TGTGCCAGCAGAAGACCCGGGACAGGGCATGGCTACACCTTC.

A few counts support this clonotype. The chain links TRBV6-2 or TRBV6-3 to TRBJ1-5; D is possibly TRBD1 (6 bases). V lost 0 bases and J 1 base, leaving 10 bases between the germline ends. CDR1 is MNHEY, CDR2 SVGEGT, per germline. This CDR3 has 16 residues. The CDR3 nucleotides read TGTGCCAGCAGTTACTCGAGCAGGGGAAGCAATCAGCCCCAGCATTTT. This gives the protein CASSYSSRGSNQPQHF.

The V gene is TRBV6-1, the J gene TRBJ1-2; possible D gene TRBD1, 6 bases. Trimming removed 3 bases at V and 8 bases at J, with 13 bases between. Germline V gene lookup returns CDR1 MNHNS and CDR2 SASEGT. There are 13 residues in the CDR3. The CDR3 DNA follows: TGTGCCAGCAGTGACAGGGGTTTAGTAGGCTACACCTTC. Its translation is CASSDRGLVGYTF.

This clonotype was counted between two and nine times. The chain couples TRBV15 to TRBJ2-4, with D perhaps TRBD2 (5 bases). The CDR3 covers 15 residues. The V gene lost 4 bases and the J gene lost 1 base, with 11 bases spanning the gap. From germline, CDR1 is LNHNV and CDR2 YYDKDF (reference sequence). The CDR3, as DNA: TGTGCCACCAGCACCGGGGTAGTCGCCAAAAACATTCAGTACTTC. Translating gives CATSTGVVAKNIQYF.

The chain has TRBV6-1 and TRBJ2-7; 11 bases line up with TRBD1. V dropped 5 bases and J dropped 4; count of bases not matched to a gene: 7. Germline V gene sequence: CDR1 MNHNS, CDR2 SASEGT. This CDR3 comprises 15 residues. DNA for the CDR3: TGTGCCAGCAGTCCGGACAGGGGGCTCAGATACGAGCAGTACTTC. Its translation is CASSPDRGLRYEQYF.

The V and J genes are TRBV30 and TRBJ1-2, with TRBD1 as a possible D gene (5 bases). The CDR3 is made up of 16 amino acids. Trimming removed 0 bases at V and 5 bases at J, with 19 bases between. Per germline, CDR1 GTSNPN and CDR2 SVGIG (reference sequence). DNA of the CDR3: TGTGCCTGGAGTGTACTTGGGGGGACGGTTGGTTATGGCTACACCTTC. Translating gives CAWSVLGGTVGYGYTF.

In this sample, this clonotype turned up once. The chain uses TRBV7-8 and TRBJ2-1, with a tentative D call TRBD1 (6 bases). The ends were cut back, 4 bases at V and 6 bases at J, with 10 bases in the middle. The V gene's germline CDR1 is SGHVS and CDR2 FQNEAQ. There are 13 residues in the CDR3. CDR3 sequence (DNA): TGTGCCAGCAGCTCCGACAGGCCCAATGAGCAGTTCTTC. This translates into CASSSDRPNEQFF.

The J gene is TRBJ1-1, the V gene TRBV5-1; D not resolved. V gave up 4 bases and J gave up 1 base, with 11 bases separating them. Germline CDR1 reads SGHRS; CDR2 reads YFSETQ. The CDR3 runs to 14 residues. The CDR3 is CASSPSAGNTEAFF. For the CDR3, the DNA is TGCGCCAGCAGCCCCTCTGCGGGGAACACTGAAGCTTTCTTT.

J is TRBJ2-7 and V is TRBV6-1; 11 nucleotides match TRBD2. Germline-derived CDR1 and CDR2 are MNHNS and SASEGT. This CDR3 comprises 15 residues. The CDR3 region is CASRRLAGGRDEQYF. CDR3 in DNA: TGTGCTTCCCGGCGGTTAGCGGGGGGGCGCGACGAGCAGTACTTC.

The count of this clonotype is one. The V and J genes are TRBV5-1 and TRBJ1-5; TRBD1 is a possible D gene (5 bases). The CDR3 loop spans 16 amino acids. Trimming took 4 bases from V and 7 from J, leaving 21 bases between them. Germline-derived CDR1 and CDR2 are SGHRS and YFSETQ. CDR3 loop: CASSQDLTTDEQPQHF. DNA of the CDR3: TGCGCCAGCAGCCAAGATTTAACGACAGACGAACAGCCCCAGCATTTT.

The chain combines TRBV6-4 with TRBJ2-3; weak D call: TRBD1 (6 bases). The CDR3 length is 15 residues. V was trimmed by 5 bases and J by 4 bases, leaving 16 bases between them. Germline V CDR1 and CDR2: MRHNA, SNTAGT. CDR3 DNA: TGTGCCAGCAGTCGGGACAAGGCAGGGGCAGATACGCAGTATTTT. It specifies CASSRDKAGADTQYF.

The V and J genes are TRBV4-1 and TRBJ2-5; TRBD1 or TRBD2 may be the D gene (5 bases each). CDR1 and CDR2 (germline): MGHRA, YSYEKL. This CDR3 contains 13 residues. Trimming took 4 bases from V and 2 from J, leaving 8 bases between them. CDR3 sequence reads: CASSLGTQETQYF. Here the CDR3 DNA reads TGCGCCAGCAGCCTCGGGACGCAAGAGACCCAGTACTTC.

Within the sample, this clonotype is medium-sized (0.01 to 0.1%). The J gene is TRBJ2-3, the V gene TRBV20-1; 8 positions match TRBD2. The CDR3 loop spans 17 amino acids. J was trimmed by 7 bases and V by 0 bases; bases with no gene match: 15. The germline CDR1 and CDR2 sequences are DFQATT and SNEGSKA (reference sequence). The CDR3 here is CSARDGGNRGGLNTQYF. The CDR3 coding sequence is TGCAGTGCTAGAGATGGGGGTAATCGGGGGGGCCTGAATACGCAGTATTTT.

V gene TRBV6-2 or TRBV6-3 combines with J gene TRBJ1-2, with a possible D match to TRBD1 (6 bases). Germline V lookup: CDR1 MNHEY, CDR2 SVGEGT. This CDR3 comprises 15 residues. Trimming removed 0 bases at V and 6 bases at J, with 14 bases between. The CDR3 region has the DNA TGTGCCAGCAGTTACTCGAGGGGGGGGCTTAATGGCTACACCTTC. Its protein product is CASSYSRGGLNGYTF.